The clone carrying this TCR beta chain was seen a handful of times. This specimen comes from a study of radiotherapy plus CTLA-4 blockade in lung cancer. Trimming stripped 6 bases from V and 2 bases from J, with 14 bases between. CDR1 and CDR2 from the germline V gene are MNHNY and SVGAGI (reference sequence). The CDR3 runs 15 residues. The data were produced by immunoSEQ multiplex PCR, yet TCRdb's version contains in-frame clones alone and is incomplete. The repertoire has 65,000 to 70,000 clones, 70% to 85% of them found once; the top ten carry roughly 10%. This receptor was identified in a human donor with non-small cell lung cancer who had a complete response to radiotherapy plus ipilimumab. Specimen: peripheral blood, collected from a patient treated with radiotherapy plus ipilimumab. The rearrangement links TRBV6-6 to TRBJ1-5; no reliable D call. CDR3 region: CASSSGSSGNQPQHF. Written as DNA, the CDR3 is TGTGCCAGCAGCTCCGGCAGTAGCGGCAATCAGCCCCAGCATTTT.